One sample yielded the 20 T cell receptor beta chains listed below, sequenced in a study of T-cell reconstitution after alpha-beta-depleted transplantation in children. Unique molecular identifiers were incorporated during preparation of the TCRbeta library. TCRdb processed the PCR reads anew with MiXCR; each CDR3 protein has one entry. The table includes 55,000 to 65,000 distinct CDR3 sequences, roughly 45% detected once. The sequenced sample was PBMCs, mostly from graft donor cells, obtained 360 days after TCRalphabeta/CD19-depleted stem cell transplant. All receptors derive from a male patient between 5 and 17 years old who had a stem cell transplant for acute lymphoblastic leukemia, so the T cells may come from the graft donor.

This clonotype was counted between two and nine times. The chain carries TRBV7-2 and TRBJ1-1; 8 bases are shared with TRBD1. Trimming at V came to 4 bases and at J to 2 bases, leaving 6 bases not matched to a gene. Germline V gives CDR1 SGHTA, CDR2 FQGNSA. This CDR3 region has 15 residues. The CDR3 DNA reads TGTGCCAGCAGCTACCGGACAGGGACTAACACTGAAGCTTTCTTT. This encodes CASSYRTGTNTEAFF.

A single count supports this clonotype. The chain uses TRBV28 and TRBJ1-1; D is perhaps TRBD1 (5 bases). The CDR3 has 14 residues. The V end was cut by 5 bases, the J end by 1 base, with 11 bases between. Germline values: CDR1 MDHEN, CDR2 SYDVKM. The CDR3 DNA sequence: TGTGCCAGCAGTCCAGGGCCAGAGAACACTGAAGCTTTCTTT. Amino acid sequence: CASSPGPENTEAFF.

As DNA, the CDR3 is TGTGCCAGCAGCCAAGATTCGACAGGTTTAAACACCGGGGAGCTGTTTTTT. Residues: CASSQDSTGLNTGELFF. The chain carries TRBV3-1 and TRBJ2-2; D is possibly TRBD1 (6 bases). The V and J ends lost 0 bases and 2 bases respectively, with 13 bases between them. This CDR3 contains 17 residues. CDR1 and CDR2 (germline): LGHDT, YNNKEL (reference sequence).

The rearrangement uses TRBV15 and TRBJ2-7; D unresolved. The V gene's germline CDR1 is LNHNV and CDR2 YYDKDF (reference sequence). V gave up 3 bases and J gave up 5 bases, with 14 bases separating them. The CDR3 length is 14 residues. CDR3 in DNA: TGTGCCACCAGCAGTAAGGTTTCTCCCCACGAGCAGTACTTC. Protein: CATSSKVSPHEQYF.

V and J are TRBV25-1 and TRBJ2-7; no definite D call. The CDR3 is 13 amino acids. The V gene's germline CDR1 is MGHDK and CDR2 SYGVNS. V lost 7 bases and J lost 7, with 17 bases in between. CDR3 sequence (DNA): TGTGCCAGCACCCTCGGCGGTCTCGGTGAGCAGTACTTC. Amino acids: CASTLGGLGEQYF.

V and J are TRBV12-3 or TRBV12-4 and TRBJ2-3; D gene unclear. The ends were cut back, 4 bases at V and 7 bases at J, with 3 bases in the middle. CDR3 length: 10 amino acids. The CDR3 reads CASSSNTQYF. The CDR3 DNA is TGTGCCAGCAGTTCGAATACGCAGTATTTT.

CDR3 in amino acids: CASSGTSAGELFF. The CDR3 DNA reads as TGCGCCAGCAGTGGGACTAGCGCCGGGGAGCTGTTTTTT. The chain has TRBV10-2 and TRBJ2-2, with 9 bases identical to TRBD2. CDR1 WSHSY and CDR2 SAAADI come from the germline V gene. The length of the CDR3 is 13 residues. V was pared by 4 bases and J by 6 bases, with 0 bases of the junction left unmatched.

This chain joins TRBV7-2 and TRBJ2-4; a weak D match, TRBD2 (6 bases). The V gene's germline CDR1 is SGHTA and CDR2 FQGNSA. The CDR3 contains 12 residues. CDR3 sequence reads: CARDLAKNIQYF. In nucleotides, the CDR3 is TGTGCACGGGACTTAGCCAAAAACATTCAGTACTTC.

This rearrangement joins TRBV7-9 to TRBJ2-1, with TRBD2 matching over 8 bases. The length of the CDR3 is 15 residues. J was trimmed by 4 bases and V by 5 bases; bases with no gene match: 7. Germline lookup yields CDR1 SEHNR and CDR2 FQNEAQ (reference sequence). CDR3 in DNA: TGTGCCAGCAGCCGCCGGGGCGGGGGGTACAATGAGCAGTTCTTC. This gives the protein CASSRRGGGYNEQFF.

The gene calls are TRBV24-1 and TRBJ2-1; 9 bases map to TRBD1. The CDR3 extends over 16 amino acids. The V segment lost 1 base and the J segment 9 bases; nucleotides outside the gene matches: 9. Germline V gene sequence: CDR1 KGHDR, CDR2 SFDVKD. DNA for the CDR3: TGTGCCACCAGTGATTTCCACAGGGGGCGGCGGGGTGAGCAGTTCTTC. Protein product: CATSDFHRGRRGEQFF.

The chain combines TRBV28 with TRBJ2-5, with D tentatively TRBD1 (6 bases). The CDR3 is 14 amino acids. The germline V gene has CDR1 MDHEN and CDR2 SYDVKM. V lost 5 bases and J 2 bases, leaving 12 bases between the germline ends. CDR3 region: CASSARDKQETQYF. In DNA, the CDR3 is TGTGCCAGCAGTGCTCGGGACAAACAAGAGACCCAGTACTTC.

This sequence joins TRBV5-1 and TRBJ2-2, with D uncertain. The CDR3 has 13 residues. The ends were cut back, 5 bases at V and 1 base at J, with 6 bases in the middle. The germline V gene encodes CDR1 SGHRS and CDR2 YFSETQ. This chain's CDR3 is CASRAENTGELFF. CDR3 nucleotides: TGCGCCAGCAGGGCGGAGAACACCGGGGAGCTGTTTTTT. The full variable domain, in which reference TRBV5-1 and TRBJ2-2 provide the parts outside the CDR3, is KAGVTQTPRYLIKTRGQQVTLSCSPISGHRSVSWYQQTPGQGLQFLFEYFSETQRNKGNFPGRFSGRQFSNSRSEMNVSTLELGDSALYLCASRAENTGELFFGEGSRLTVL.

The chain links TRBV20-1 to TRBJ2-1; 12 bases map to TRBD2. Germline CDR1 DFQATT, CDR2 SNEGSKA (reference sequence). J gave up 8 bases and V 5 bases, and 7 bases lay outside the gene matches. The CDR3 is made up of 14 amino acids. The CDR3 DNA sequence: TGCAGTGCTCTGGCGACTAGCGGGAGTGATGAGCAGTTCTTC. It is translated as CSALATSGSDEQFF.

V and J are TRBV7-3 and TRBJ2-2; 10 bases map to TRBD1. Germline CDR1 SGHTA, CDR2 FQGTGA. The CDR3 spans 16 residues. V lost 0 bases and J lost 4; bases outside the gene matches: 2. CDR3 sequence (DNA): TGTGCCAGCAGCTTAACGACAGGGGGCTCCACCGGGGAGCTGTTTTTT. It yields the protein CASSLTTGGSTGELFF.

J is TRBJ2-7 and V is TRBV4-2; no definite D call. Germline assignment: CDR1 LGHNA and CDR2 YNFKEQ. Trimming pared 0 bases from V and 4 bases from J, leaving 13 bases between. The CDR3 is 15 amino acids. The CDR3 sequence is CASSQEVYKPYEQYF. The CDR3 DNA reads as TGTGCCAGCAGCCAAGAAGTTTATAAACCTTACGAGCAGTACTTC.

The genes are TRBV29-1 and TRBJ2-7; 12 nucleotides line up with TRBD2. CDR3 size: 13 residues. Germline loops: CDR1 SQVTM, CDR2 ANQGSEA. The V gene end was trimmed by 7 bases and the J gene end by 4 bases; junction bases not matched to a gene: 5. The CDR3 bases are TGCAGCGCACTAGCGGGGGGATCGTACGAGCAGTACTTC. Protein product: CSALAGGSYEQYF.

This clonotype has just a few counts. CDR3 in DNA: TGCGCCAGCAGCTTGTCGCTTTTCTACGAGCAGTACTTC. Its protein is CASSLSLFYEQYF. This rearrangement joins TRBV5-1 to TRBJ2-7; D unclear. The CDR3 sequence is 13 residues long. V dropped 1 base and J dropped 3 bases, with 8 bases sitting between them. Germline-derived CDR1 and CDR2 are SGHRS and YFSETQ.

This clonotype has at least ten counts. The chain joins TRBV3-1 to TRBJ2-1, with TRBD2 matching over 8 bases. Germline trimming cut 3 bases from V and 4 bases from J; bases unmatched to any gene: 14. CDR3 size: 18 residues. Per germline, CDR1 LGHDT and CDR2 YNNKEL (reference sequence). CDR3 protein: CASSHPLGGERGYNEQFF. The CDR3 DNA reads TGTGCCAGCAGCCATCCCCTAGGAGGAGAGCGGGGGTACAATGAGCAGTTCTTC.

This clonotype was counted a single time. V and J are TRBV10-3 and TRBJ2-7; 7 bases map to TRBD1. The J segment lost 3 bases and the V segment lost 2 bases, leaving 4 bases of the junction unmatched. Looked up from germline, CDR1 is ENHRY and CDR2 is SYGVKD. The CDR3 length is 14 residues. The CDR3 protein is CAISELGDSYEQYF. As DNA, the CDR3 is TGTGCCATCAGTGAGCTCGGGGACAGCTACGAGCAGTACTTC.

The rearrangement joins TRBV6-2 or TRBV6-3 to TRBJ1-1, with D unresolved. The length of the CDR3 is 13 residues. V lost 4 bases and J 11 bases, leaving 17 bases between the germline ends. Germline loops: CDR1 MNHEY, CDR2 SVGEGT. Here the CDR3 DNA reads TGTGCCAGCAGTTTGACACCTTCCTTAGTTGCTTTCTTT. Amino acids: CASSLTPSLVAFF.